The 5 T cell receptor beta chains reported below all come from one sample, sequenced in a study of shared clonotypes between healthy human individuals. Clones were read by immunoSEQ multiplex PCR, and TCRdb kept only the in-frame ones, dropping some. The profile covers 650,000 to 800,000 clones, with 72% appearing a single time and 1.8% taken by the ten largest. Sequences were obtained from memory CD4+ T cells sorted from blood. Subset here: CD45RA-negative fraction. These receptors came from a woman aged 25 to 39 in good health.

CDR3: CASTDGARRSYGYTF. The CDR3 DNA is TGTGCCAGCACCGACGGGGCACGGAGATCCTATGGCTACACCTTC. The gene calls are TRBV28 and TRBJ1-2, with D possibly being TRBD1 (5 bases). The germline gives CDR1 MDHEN, CDR2 SYDVKM. The V end lost 7 bases, the J end lost 4 bases, and 19 bases lay between the germline ends. The CDR3 totals 15 residues.

The chain joins TRBV4-1 to TRBJ1-5; D is unresolved. The CDR3 sequence is 15 residues long. V lost 2 bases and J lost 3, with 11 bases in between. CDR1 is MGHRA and CDR2 is YSYEKL in the germline V gene. Here the CDR3 reads CASSQPTLDNQPQHF. The DNA of the CDR3 is TGCGCCAGCAGCCAACCCACGCTCGACAATCAGCCCCAGCATTTT.

This chain joins TRBV28 and TRBJ2-1; 8 bases match TRBD2. The CDR3 has 16 amino acids. Germline trimming cut 5 bases from V and 4 bases from J; bases unmatched to any gene: 10. Germline assignment: CDR1 MDHEN and CDR2 SYDVKM. Here the CDR3 reads CASSTPQAGAYNEQFF. The CDR3 DNA reads TGTGCCAGCAGTACTCCGCAAGCGGGAGCATACAATGAGCAGTTCTTC.

The chain recombines TRBV7-3 with TRBJ1-2, with TRBD1 identical over 8 bases. CDR1 is SGHTA and CDR2 is FQGTGA in the germline V gene. The CDR3 is made up of 15 amino acids. V dropped 5 bases and J dropped 3; count of bases not matched to a gene: 8. The CDR3 DNA reads as TGTGCCAGCAGCCCTACAGGGGGATCGGACTATGGCTACACCTTC. As protein: CASSPTGGSDYGYTF.

The rearrangement joins TRBV4-2 to TRBJ2-7; tentative D call: TRBD1 (6 bases). The CDR3 loop spans 14 amino acids. In germline, CDR1 is LGHNA, CDR2 YNFKEQ. The V end lost 3 bases, the J end lost 5 bases, and 14 bases lay between the germline ends. As DNA, the CDR3 is TGTGCCAGCAGCCAGAAACAGGGTTCCCACGAGCAGTACTTC. This codes for CASSQKQGSHEQYF.